The following is a T cell receptor beta chain sequence with its context. No antigen is known for it. This specimen belongs to a study of cytomegalovirus exposure and HLA in healthy donors. Germline V gene lookup returns CDR1 KGHSH and CDR2 LQKENI. V was cut by 1 base and J by 8 bases, with 15 bases left in between. This CDR3 comprises 15 residues. Broader study findings: Data from an earlier analysis indicated that most TCR beta V segments were productive either about 90% or about 30% of the time. On later analysis, the bulk of CMV-associated TCR beta chains appeared to be HLA-restricted. The study put under 200 TCR beta chains on its list as cytomegalovirus-associated. In a later analysis, a genetic analysis reported fewer productive-TCR N-insertions in an Asian-associated ancestry cluster than the cohort average.

The PCR was carried out with 60 Vbeta primers and 13 Jbeta primers. The protocol was immunoSEQ multiplex PCR, while the TCRdb copy is restricted to in-frame clones and leaves out a portion. The sample contains 85,000 to 95,000 clones, roughly 72% of which appear only once. V usage is TRBV18 and J usage is TRBJ2-1; TRBD2 might be the D (5 bases). Sequences were obtained from PBMCs. The sequence derives from a man younger than 45 in good health and CMV-seropositive. CDR3 sequence: CASSPRDGFGDEQFF. The CDR3 DNA follows: TGTGCCAGCTCACCACGCGATGGGTTCGGGGATGAGCAGTTCTTC.